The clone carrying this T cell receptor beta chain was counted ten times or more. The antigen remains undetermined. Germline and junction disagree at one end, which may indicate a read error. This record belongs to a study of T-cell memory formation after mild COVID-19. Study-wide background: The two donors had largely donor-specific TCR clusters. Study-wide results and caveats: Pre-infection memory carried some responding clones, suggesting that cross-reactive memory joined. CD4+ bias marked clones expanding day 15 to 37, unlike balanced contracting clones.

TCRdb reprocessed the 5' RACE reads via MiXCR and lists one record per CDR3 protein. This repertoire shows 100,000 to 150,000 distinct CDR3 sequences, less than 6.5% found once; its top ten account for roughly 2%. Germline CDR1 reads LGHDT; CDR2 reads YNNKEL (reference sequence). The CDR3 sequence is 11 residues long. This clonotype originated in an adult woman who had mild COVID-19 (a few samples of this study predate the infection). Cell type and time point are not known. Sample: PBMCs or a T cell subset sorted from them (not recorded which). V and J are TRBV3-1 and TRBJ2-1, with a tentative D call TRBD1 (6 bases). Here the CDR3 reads CASSVGGPLIF. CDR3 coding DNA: TGTGCCAGCAGCGTTGGGGGCCCTTTGATCTTC.